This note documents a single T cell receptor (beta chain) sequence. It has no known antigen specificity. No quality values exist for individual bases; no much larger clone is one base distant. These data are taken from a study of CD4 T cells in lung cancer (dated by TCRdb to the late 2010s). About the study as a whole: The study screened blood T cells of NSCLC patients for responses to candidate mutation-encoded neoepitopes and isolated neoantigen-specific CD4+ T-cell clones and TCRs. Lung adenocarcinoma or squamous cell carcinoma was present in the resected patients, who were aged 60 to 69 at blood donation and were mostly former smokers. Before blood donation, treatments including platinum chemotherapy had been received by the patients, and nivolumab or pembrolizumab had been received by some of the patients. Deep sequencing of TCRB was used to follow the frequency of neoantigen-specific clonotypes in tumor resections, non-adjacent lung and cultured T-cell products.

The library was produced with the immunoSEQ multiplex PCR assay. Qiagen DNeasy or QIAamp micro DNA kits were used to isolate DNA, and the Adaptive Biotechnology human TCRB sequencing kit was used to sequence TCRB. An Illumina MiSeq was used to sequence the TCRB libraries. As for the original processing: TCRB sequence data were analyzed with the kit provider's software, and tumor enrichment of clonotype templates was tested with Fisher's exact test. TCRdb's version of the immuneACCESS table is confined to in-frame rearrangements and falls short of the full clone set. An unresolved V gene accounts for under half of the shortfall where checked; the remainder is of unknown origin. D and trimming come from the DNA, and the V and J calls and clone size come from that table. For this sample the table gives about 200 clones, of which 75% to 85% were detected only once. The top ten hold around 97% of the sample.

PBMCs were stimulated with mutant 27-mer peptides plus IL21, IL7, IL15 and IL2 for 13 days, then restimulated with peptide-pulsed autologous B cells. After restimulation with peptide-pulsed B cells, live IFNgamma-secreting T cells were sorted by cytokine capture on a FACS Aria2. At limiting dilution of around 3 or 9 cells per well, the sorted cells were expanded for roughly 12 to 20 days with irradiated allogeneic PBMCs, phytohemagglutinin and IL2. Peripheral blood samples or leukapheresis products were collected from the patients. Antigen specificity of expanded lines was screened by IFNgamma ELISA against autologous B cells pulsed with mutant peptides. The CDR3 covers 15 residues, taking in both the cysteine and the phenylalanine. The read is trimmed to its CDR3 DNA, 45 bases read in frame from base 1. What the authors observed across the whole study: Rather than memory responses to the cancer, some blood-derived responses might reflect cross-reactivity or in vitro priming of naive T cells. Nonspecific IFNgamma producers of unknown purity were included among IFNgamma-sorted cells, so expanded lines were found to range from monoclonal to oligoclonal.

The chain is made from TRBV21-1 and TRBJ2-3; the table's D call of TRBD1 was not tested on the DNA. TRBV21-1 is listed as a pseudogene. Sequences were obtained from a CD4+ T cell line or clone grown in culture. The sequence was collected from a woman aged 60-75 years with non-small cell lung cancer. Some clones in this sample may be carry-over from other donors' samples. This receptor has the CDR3 CASRYRDRAEDTQYF. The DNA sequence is TGTGCCAGCAGGTACCGGGACAGGGCGGAAGATACGCAGTATTTT.